Sequencing of this T cell receptor (beta chain) was carried out in a study of blood T cell repertoires in COVID-19. Germline assignment: CDR1 KGHDR and CDR2 SFDVKD. The CDR3 length is 15 residues. V was shortened by 1 base and J by 6 bases, with 12 bases between the two germline ends. Repertoires were generated with immunoSEQ multiplex PCR, while TCRdb's copy carries only in-frame clones and drops some. This sample has 77,000 or so clones, with 75% to 85% found just once. The V and J genes are TRBV24-1 and TRBJ2-1, with D maybe TRBD2 (6 bases). The origin of this receptor is a woman aged 55 to 70 with acute or convalescent COVID-19. Material for sequencing was peripheral blood. CDR3 amino acids: CATSDFGLAFNEQFF. CDR3 nucleotides: TGTGCCACCAGTGATTTCGGGCTAGCGTTCAATGAGCAGTTCTTC.